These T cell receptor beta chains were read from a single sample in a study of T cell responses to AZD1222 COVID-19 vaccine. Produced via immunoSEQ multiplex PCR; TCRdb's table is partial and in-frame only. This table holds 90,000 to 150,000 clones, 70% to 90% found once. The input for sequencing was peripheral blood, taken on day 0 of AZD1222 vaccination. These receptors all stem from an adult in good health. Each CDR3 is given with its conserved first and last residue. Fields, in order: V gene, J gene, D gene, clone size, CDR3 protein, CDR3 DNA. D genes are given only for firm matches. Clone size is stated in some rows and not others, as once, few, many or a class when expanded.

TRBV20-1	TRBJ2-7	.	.	CSAYDLYEQYF	TGCAGTGCTTACGACCTATACGAGCAGTACTTC
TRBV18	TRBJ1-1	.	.	CASSPTQTEAFF	TGTGCCAGCTCACCAACACAGACTGAAGCTTTCTTT
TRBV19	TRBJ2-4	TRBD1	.	CASSIQGANIQYF	TGTGCCAGTAGTATCCAGGGGGCAAACATTCAGTACTTC
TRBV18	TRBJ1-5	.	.	CASSTGVGNQPQHF	TGTGCCAGCTCTACGGGGGTTGGCAATCAGCCCCAGCATTTT
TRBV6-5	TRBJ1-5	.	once	CASISIGGGQPQHF	TGTGCCAGCATCTCTATCGGGGGTGGTCAGCCCCAGCATTTT
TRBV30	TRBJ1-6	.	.	CAWSFRAPDSPLHF	TGTGCCTGGAGTTTCAGGGCGCCGGATTCACCCCTCCACTTT
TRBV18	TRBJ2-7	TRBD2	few	CASSPSSGRGTYEQYF	TGTGCCAGCTCACCGAGTAGCGGGAGGGGGACCTACGAGCAGTACTTC
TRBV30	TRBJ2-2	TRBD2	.	CAYEAGPKITGELFF	TGTGCCTATGAAGCGGGACCTAAGATCACCGGGGAGCTGTTTTTT
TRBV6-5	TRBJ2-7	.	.	CASSQGSSEQYF	TGTGCCAGCAGCCAGGGATCCAGCGAGCAGTACTTC
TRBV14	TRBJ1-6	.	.	CASSLNHNSPLHF	TGTGCCAGCAGCCTCAACCATAATTCACCCCTCCACTTT
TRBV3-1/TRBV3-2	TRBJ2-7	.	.	CASSPIGDKVVAEQYF	TGTGCCAGCAGCCCTATAGGGGACAAAGTCGTTGCCGAGCAGTACTTC
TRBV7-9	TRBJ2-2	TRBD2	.	CASSFFPSGPNTGELFF	TGTGCCAGCAGCTTTTTTCCTAGCGGACCTAACACCGGGGAGCTGTTTTTT
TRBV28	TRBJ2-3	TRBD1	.	CASSFTKQGDTDTQYF	TGTGCCAGCAGTTTTACAAAACAGGGGGATACAGATACGCAGTATTTT
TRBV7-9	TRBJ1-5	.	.	CASSLELNQPQHF	TGTGCCAGCAGCTTAGAACTAAATCAGCCCCAGCATTTT
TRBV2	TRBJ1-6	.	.	CASSERRPSYNSPLHF	TGTGCCAGCAGTGAAAGGAGGCCCTCCTATAATTCACCCCTCCACTTT
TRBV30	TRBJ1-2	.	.	CACPPQGSNYGYTF	TGTGCCTGCCCCCCCCAGGGATCTAACTATGGCTACACCTTC
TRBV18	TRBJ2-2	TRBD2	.	CASSPGLAGKNTGELFF	TGTGCCAGCTCCCCGGGACTAGCGGGCAAGAACACCGGGGAGCTGTTTTTT
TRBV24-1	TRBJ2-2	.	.	CATSVGQNTGELFF	TGTGCCACCAGTGTGGGGCAGAACACCGGGGAGCTGTTTTTT
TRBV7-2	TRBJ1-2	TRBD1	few	CASSFYQGASLEGYTF	TGTGCCAGCAGCTTTTACCAGGGGGCGAGTCTAGAGGGCTACACCTTC
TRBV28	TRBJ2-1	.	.	CASGGGSYNEQFF	TGTGCCAGCGGCGGCGGCTCCTACAATGAGCAGTTCTTC
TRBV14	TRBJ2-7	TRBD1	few	CASSQDLGTGSEQYF	TGTGCCAGCAGCCAAGATCTGGGGACAGGGAGCGAGCAGTACTTC
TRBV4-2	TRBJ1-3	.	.	CASSQATSGNTIYF	TGTGCCAGCAGCCAAGCGACCTCTGGAAACACCATATATTTT
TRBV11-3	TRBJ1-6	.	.	CASSPRGNSPLHF	TGTGCCAGCAGCCCGAGGGGGAATTCACCCCTCCACTTT
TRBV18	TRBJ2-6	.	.	CASSPLGGLGLGANVLTF	TGTGCCAGCTCACCACTTGGGGGCCTTGGGCTCGGGGCCAACGTCCTGACTTTC